These 27 T cell receptor beta chains were all obtained from the same sample, sequenced in a study of blood T cells in healthy people across ages. Primed by a sample-barcoded 5' primer and a J-beta primer mix, a second PCR proceeded for roughly 7 to 12 cycles. MiXCR, applied by TCRdb to the 5' RACE reads, yields one record per CDR3 protein. Altogether roughly 800,000 distinct CDR3 sequences are present, about a quarter being singletons, with the ten largest covering 2.5% to 3.5%. The sample also formed part of further work on T cells of mothers and their children.

Sequencing used blood. These receptor sequences come from a boy under 18 in good health.

This clonotype was detected only a few times. The chain employs TRBV5-1 and TRBJ2-3, with D possibly being TRBD1 or TRBD2 (5 bases each). Between the trimmed V and J ends, which lost 4 bases and 0 bases, there was a span of 18 bases. Germline CDR1 is SGHRS and CDR2 is YFSETQ. This CDR3 is built from 17 residues. CDR3 sequence (DNA): TGCGCCAGCAGCGCCGGGGACCGACCCTCTAGCACAGATACGCAGTATTTT. It codes for CASSAGDRPSSTDTQYF.

The chain recombines TRBV28 with TRBJ1-4; 10 bases match TRBD1. The CDR3 extends over 18 amino acids. Germline V gene sequence: CDR1 MDHEN, CDR2 SYDVKM. Trimming at V came to 6 bases and at J to 4 bases, leaving 14 bases not matched to a gene. The CDR3 DNA sequence: TGTGCCAGCAGCCCTCCGGGACAGGGGCCCCGGAGTAATGAAAAACTGTTTTTT. It is translated as CASSPPGQGPRSNEKLFF.

This chain links TRBV6-6 with TRBJ2-5, with D possibly matching TRBD1 (6 bases). Trimming shortened V by 6 bases and J by 1 base, and 9 bases separated the two germline ends. Germline V gene data show CDR1 as MNHNY and CDR2 as SVGAGI (reference sequence). CDR3 size: 13 residues. CDR3 protein: CASRHRVQETQYF. CDR3 DNA: TGTGCCAGCAGGCACAGGGTCCAAGAGACCCAGTACTTC.

Ten or more counts support this clonotype. CDR3 DNA sequence: TGTGCCAGCAGCGGGTCGACGCTAGGGCAACAACTGTTTTTT. Protein product: CASSGSTLGQQLFF. The J gene is TRBJ1-4, the V gene TRBV11-2; no clear D. The V end was cut by 5 bases, the J end by 12 bases, with 19 bases between. The CDR3 runs 14 residues. Germline CDR1 reads SGHAT; CDR2 reads FQNNGV.

This clonotype showed up just a few times. V usage is TRBV24-1 and J usage is TRBJ1-4, with 8 bases matching TRBD1. V shed 2 bases and J 5 bases; nucleotides not matched to a gene: 3. The CDR3 runs 15 residues. The germline gives CDR1 KGHDR, CDR2 SFDVKD. The chain's CDR3 is CATSDSTGANEKLFF. In DNA, the CDR3 is TGTGCCACCAGTGATTCGACAGGGGCGAATGAAAAACTGTTTTTT.

The chain links TRBV4-1 to TRBJ2-3; 9 bases agree with TRBD1. Germline V lookup: CDR1 MGHRA, CDR2 YSYEKL. Losses at the gene ends were 0 bases for V and 6 bases for J; bases not matched to a gene: 4. The CDR3 extends over 15 amino acids. The CDR3: CASSQETGGSDTQYF. As DNA, the CDR3 is TGCGCCAGCAGCCAAGAAACAGGGGGCTCCGATACGCAGTATTTT.

CDR3 sequence: CSAKTGTIGYTF. The CDR3 nucleotides read TGCAGTGCTAAGACAGGGACTATTGGCTACACCTTC. J is TRBJ1-2 and V is TRBV20-1, with TRBD1 identical over 7 bases. V shed 4 bases, J shed 7 bases, and the junction held 6 bases outside the gene matches. Germline V gives CDR1 DFQATT, CDR2 SNEGSKA (reference sequence). This CDR3 is 12 amino acids long.

This clonotype has more than one count but fewer than ten. The rearrangement links TRBV20-1 to TRBJ1-4; 9 bases match TRBD1. Germline V lookup: CDR1 DFQATT, CDR2 SNEGSKA (reference sequence). The V and J ends lost 5 bases and 8 bases, in that order; junction bases with no gene match: 9. CDR3 length: 14 residues. The chain's CDR3 is CSAAPGQGREKLFF. The CDR3 coding sequence is TGCAGTGCTGCCCCGGGACAGGGTCGGGAAAAACTGTTTTTT.

This clonotype appeared a few times. The chain employs TRBV4-1 and TRBJ1-5; unclear D gene. The germline gives CDR1 MGHRA, CDR2 YSYEKL. The V gene lost 0 bases and the J gene lost 4 bases, with 1 base spanning the gap. The CDR3 totals 12 residues. DNA of the CDR3: TGCGCCAGCAGCCAAGAAAATCAGCCCCAGCATTTT. Translation gives CASSQENQPQHF.

To note about this clonotype: Germline and junction disagree at one end, which may indicate a read error. The rearrangement joins TRBV15 to TRBJ2-5; D is possibly TRBD1 or TRBD2 (5 bases each). This CDR3 region has 14 residues. Germline V CDR1 and CDR2: LNHNV, YYDKDF (reference sequence). The DNA of the CDR3 is TGTGCCACCAGTAGAGGGACGCTGGAAGAGACCCAGTACTTC. This codes for CATSRGTLEETQYF.

This sequence joins TRBV4-2 and TRBJ1-5; perhaps TRBD1 as D (6 bases). Germline CDR1 reads LGHNA; CDR2 reads YNFKEQ. V gave up 1 base and J gave up 2 bases, with 18 bases separating them. The CDR3 spans 18 residues. The CDR3 protein is CASSQVGLGRGGNQPQHF. The DNA of the CDR3 is TGTGCCAGCAGCCAAGTGGGATTAGGCAGGGGAGGCAATCAGCCCCAGCATTTT.

CDR3 nucleotides: TGCAGTGCCATCCCCCCAGACAGGGGAGACAATGAGCAGTTCTTC. It is translated as CSAIPPDRGDNEQFF. The chain uses TRBV20-1 and TRBJ2-1, with TRBD1 matching over 8 bases. The CDR3 consists of 15 residues. V shed 6 bases, J shed 5 bases, and the junction held 12 bases outside the gene matches. Per germline, CDR1 DFQATT and CDR2 SNEGSKA (reference sequence).

This clonotype appeared a few times. V and J are TRBV6-5 and TRBJ2-5, with D possibly being TRBD2 (5 bases). V was shortened by 5 bases and J by 7 bases, with 20 bases between the two germline ends. Germline-derived CDR1 and CDR2 are MNHEY and SVGAGI. This CDR3 comprises 15 residues. The CDR3 here is CASSSSLVRRGTQYF. In DNA, the CDR3 is TGTGCCAGCAGTAGTTCCCTTGTTCGCCGGGGGACCCAGTACTTC.

This clonotype was seen a few times. The CDR3 region has the DNA TGTGCCAGCAGCTTAAACCAGGGCAGCCTCTACGAGCAGTACTTC. It encodes CASSLNQGSLYEQYF. This rearrangement joins TRBV7-3 to TRBJ2-7; possibly TRBD1 for D (5 bases). The CDR3 contains 15 residues. Germline assignment: CDR1 SGHTA and CDR2 FQGTGA. V shed 1 base and J shed 3 bases, with 13 bases lying between them.

V and J are TRBV29-1 and TRBJ1-4; no reliable D call. This CDR3 has 14 amino acids. The germline gives CDR1 SQVTM, CDR2 ANQGSEA. The V end lost 6 bases, the J end lost 8 bases, and 19 bases lay between the germline ends. This CDR3 reads CSVHGGQLGEKLFF. In DNA form, the CDR3 reads TGCAGCGTCCACGGAGGCCAGTTGGGGGAAAAACTGTTTTTT.

J is TRBJ1-6 and V is TRBV3-1, with D possibly TRBD1 on 5 matching bases. Germline lookup yields CDR1 LGHDT and CDR2 YNNKEL (reference sequence). The CDR3 sequence is 12 residues long. The V and J ends lost 2 bases and 14 bases respectively, with 10 bases between them. The CDR3 nucleotides read TGTGCCAGCAGCCAACCGGGACTGGCCCTCCACTTT. Residues: CASSQPGLALHF.

This chain connects TRBV18 to TRBJ2-5, with TRBD1 as a possible D gene (6 bases). The DNA end is a closer match to TRBJ2-1, so the J assignment may be wrong. Germline V gene data show CDR1 as KGHSH and CDR2 as LQKENI. This CDR3 region has 16 residues. The CDR3 DNA sequence: TGTGCCAGCCCCCGTCCGGACAGCGGACTTAAGAATGAGCAGTTCTTC. Protein product: CASPRPDSGLKNEQFF.

This clonotype was counted a few times. A junction end diverges from the germline sequence, so it may reflect a read error. The chain has TRBV4-1 and TRBJ2-3; D possibly corresponds to TRBD2 (5 bases). CDR1 MGHRA and CDR2 YSYEKL come from the germline V gene. CDR3 size: 15 residues. CDR3 sequence: CASSQVSGPTDTQYF. DNA of the CDR3: TGCGCCAGCAGTCAAGTCAGCGGCCCCACAGATACGCAGTATTTT.

Of note for this clonotype: The junction and the germline gene differ at one end; a read error may be behind it. The CDR3 here is CASSSPGLETLYF. The CDR3 bases are TGTGCCAGCAGCTCTCCAGGGCTGGAGACCCTGTACTTC. The V gene is TRBV3-1, the J gene TRBJ2-5; possible D gene TRBD1, 5 bases. The CDR3 extends over 13 amino acids. From germline, CDR1 is LGHDT and CDR2 YNNKEL (reference sequence).

Only a few counts were recorded for this clonotype. This chain joins TRBV25-1 and TRBJ2-5, with TRBD1 matching 8 bases. Gene TRBJ2-7 matches the end of the DNA better, so the J call may be wrong. This CDR3 is built from 15 residues. The germline gives CDR1 MGHDK, CDR2 SYGVNS. The CDR3 spells CASSEFGTGPHEQYF. The DNA for the CDR3 is TGTGCCAGCAGTGAATTTGGGACAGGACCCCACGAGCAGTACTTC.

This clonotype was found a few times. V and J are TRBV29-1 and TRBJ1-4; 8 bases align to TRBD1. The germline V gene has CDR1 SQVTM and CDR2 ANQGSEA. The J segment lost 7 bases and the V segment lost 7 bases, leaving 14 bases of the junction unmatched. The CDR3 is made up of 15 amino acids. Here the CDR3 DNA reads TGCAGCGCACGTTCCACAGGGGGGCTCGGTGAAAAACTGTTTTTT. This sequence encodes CSARSTGGLGEKLFF.

This rearrangement joins TRBV20-1 to TRBJ2-3; D might be TRBD2 (6 bases). From germline, CDR1 is DFQATT and CDR2 SNEGSKA (reference sequence). Between the trimmed V and J ends, which lost 5 bases and 7 bases, there was a span of 16 bases. The CDR3 consists of 13 residues. The CDR3 spells CSARSAGINTQYF. The CDR3 DNA reads as TGCAGTGCTCGCTCGGCGGGAATCAATACGCAGTATTTT.

This sequence joins TRBV25-1 and TRBJ1-1; maybe TRBD1 (6 bases). Trimming took 7 bases from V and 5 from J, leaving 14 bases between them. The CDR3 length is 13 residues. Per the germline V gene, CDR1 is MGHDK and CDR2 is SYGVNS. This CDR3 is CASIGGLGTEAFF. The CDR3, as DNA: TGTGCCAGCATCGGGGGGCTTGGGACTGAAGCTTTCTTT.

The rearrangement uses TRBV29-1 and TRBJ2-5; D unclear. The DNA end is a closer match to TRBJ2-7, so the J assignment may be wrong. CDR3 length equals 11 residues. The V gene's germline CDR1 is SQVTM and CDR2 ANQGSEA. The CDR3 DNA sequence: TGCAGCATTCGGGCCGCTTACGAGCAGTACTTC. The encoded protein is CSIRAAYEQYF.

This clonotype was seen a few times. The gene calls are TRBV2 and TRBJ2-3, with TRBD2 as a possible D gene (5 bases). The CDR3 covers 13 residues. The germline V and J ends were trimmed by 7 bases and 5 bases, with 13 bases remaining between them. The germline gives CDR1 SNHLY, CDR2 FYNNEI. The CDR3 reads CASTRGVGDTQYF. The DNA of the CDR3 is TGTGCCAGCACCCGGGGAGTTGGAGATACGCAGTATTTT.

The rearrangement uses TRBV30 and TRBJ2-3, with no clear D. This CDR3 contains 12 residues. Germline assignment: CDR1 GTSNPN and CDR2 SVGIG (reference sequence). Trimming left V 0 bases short and J 2 bases short, with 3 bases between. The CDR3 sequence is CAWSVATDTQYF. The CDR3 DNA follows: TGTGCCTGGAGTGTAGCCACAGATACGCAGTATTTT.

The chain couples TRBV5-6 to TRBJ2-5; TRBD1 matches 8 bases. The CDR3 runs to 14 residues. Trimming removed 3 bases from V and 4 bases from J; junction bases left unmatched: 5. Germline V gives CDR1 SGHDT, CDR2 YYEEEE. The CDR3 reads CASSSPGTGETQYF. As DNA, the CDR3 is TGTGCCAGCAGCTCCCCCGGGACAGGAGAGACCCAGTACTTC.